The sequence of this T cell receptor (beta chain) was determined in a study of patients and donors after allogeneic stem cell transplantation. TCRdb itself ran the RT-PCR reads through MiXCR, one entry per CDR3 protein. The sample records hundreds of thousands of distinct CDR3 sequences, around 16% being singletons. The ends were cut back, 5 bases at V and 4 bases at J, with 15 bases in the middle. CDR3 length: 16 amino acids. Germline V gene sequence: CDR1 MGHRA, CDR2 YSYEKL. The chain recombines TRBV4-1 with TRBJ2-6; D not resolved. Sequenced: blood, either unsorted or a sorted T cell fraction (not recorded which). This TCR was sampled from a human donor who was either an allogeneic HSCT recipient or a stem cell or donor lymphocyte infusion donor (not recorded which). It is not recorded whose cells these are; they may come from a transplant donor. CDR3 residues: CASSFRPVGGANVLTF. CDR3 DNA: TGCGCCAGCAGCTTCAGACCCGTTGGAGGGGCCAACGTCCTGACTTTC.